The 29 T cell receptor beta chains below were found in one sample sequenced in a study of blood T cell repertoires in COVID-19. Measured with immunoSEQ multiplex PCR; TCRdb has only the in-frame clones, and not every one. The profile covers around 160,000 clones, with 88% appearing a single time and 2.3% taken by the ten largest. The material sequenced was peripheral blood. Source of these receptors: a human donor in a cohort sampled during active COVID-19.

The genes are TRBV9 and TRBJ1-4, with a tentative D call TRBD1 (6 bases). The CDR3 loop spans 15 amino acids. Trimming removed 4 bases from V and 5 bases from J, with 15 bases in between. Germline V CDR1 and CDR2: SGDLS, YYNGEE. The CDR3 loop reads CASSSRDRTNEKLFF. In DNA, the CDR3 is TGTGCCAGCAGCTCTCGAGACAGGACGAATGAAAAACTGTTTTTT.

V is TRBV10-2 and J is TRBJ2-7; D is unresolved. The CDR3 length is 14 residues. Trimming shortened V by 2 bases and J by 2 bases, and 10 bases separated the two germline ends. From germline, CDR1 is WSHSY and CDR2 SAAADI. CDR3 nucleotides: TGCGCCAGCAGTGAGAGTCGGTACGCCTACGAGCAGTACTTC. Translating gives CASSESRYAYEQYF.

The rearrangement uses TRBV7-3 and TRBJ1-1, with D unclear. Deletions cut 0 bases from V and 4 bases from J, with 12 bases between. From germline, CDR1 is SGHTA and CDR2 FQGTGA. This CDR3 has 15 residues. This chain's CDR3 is CASSLTGFDGTEAFF. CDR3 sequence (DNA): TGTGCCAGCAGCTTAACGGGCTTCGATGGCACTGAAGCTTTCTTT.

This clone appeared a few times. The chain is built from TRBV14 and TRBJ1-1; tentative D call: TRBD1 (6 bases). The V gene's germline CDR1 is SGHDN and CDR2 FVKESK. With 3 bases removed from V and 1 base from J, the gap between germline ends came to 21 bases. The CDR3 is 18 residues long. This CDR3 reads CASSHGYRALGTNTEAFF. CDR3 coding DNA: TGTGCCAGCAGCCATGGCTACAGGGCGTTGGGTACGAACACTGAAGCTTTCTTT.

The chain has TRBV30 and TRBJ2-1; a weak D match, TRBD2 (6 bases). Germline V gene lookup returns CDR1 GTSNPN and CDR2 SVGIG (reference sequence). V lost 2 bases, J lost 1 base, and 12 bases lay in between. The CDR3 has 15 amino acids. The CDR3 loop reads CAWSSRGGSYNEQFF. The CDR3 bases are TGTGCCTGGAGTAGCCGGGGAGGATCCTACAATGAGCAGTTCTTC.

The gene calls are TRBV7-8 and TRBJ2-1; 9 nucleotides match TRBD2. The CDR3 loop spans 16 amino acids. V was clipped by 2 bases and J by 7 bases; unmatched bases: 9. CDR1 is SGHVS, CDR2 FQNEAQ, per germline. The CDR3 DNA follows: TGTGCCAGCAGCTTAAATTTAGCGGGGGTTCGGAATGAGCAGTTCTTC. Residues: CASSLNLAGVRNEQFF.

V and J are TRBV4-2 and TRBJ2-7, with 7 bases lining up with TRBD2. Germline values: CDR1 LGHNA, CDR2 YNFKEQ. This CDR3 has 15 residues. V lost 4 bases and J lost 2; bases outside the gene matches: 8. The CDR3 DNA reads TGTGCCAGCAGCCCGGGGGACTATTCCCCCTACGAGCAGTACTTC. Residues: CASSPGDYSPYEQYF.

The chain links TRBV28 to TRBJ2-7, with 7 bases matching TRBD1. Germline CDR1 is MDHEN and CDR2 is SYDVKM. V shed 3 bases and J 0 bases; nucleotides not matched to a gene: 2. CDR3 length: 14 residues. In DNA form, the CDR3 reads TGTGCCAGCAGTTTGGGACAGCCCTCCTACGAGCAGTACTTC. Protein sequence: CASSLGQPSYEQYF.

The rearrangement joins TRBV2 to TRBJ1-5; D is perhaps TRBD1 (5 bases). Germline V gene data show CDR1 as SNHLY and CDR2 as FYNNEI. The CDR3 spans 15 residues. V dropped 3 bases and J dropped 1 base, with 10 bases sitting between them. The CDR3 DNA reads TGTGCCAGCAGTGATTGGGGCGGAAGCAATCAGCCCCAGCATTTT. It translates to CASSDWGGSNQPQHF.

CDR3 loop: CASSVEPGQGAYEQYF. The CDR3 nucleotides read TGTGCCAGCAGCGTAGAACCGGGACAGGGGGCCTACGAGCAGTACTTC. The genes are TRBV9 and TRBJ2-7; 11 bases line up with TRBD1. Trimming removed 0 bases from V and 2 bases from J; junction bases left unmatched: 4. The CDR3 runs 16 residues. Germline CDR1 is SGDLS and CDR2 is YYNGEE.

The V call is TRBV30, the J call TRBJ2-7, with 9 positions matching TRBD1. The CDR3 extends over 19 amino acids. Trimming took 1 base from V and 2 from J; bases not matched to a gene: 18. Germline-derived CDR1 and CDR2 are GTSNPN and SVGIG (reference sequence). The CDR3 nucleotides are TGTGCCTGGAGTGGGGGTCCGAGACAGGGGGGCCTAGAGCCCTACGAGCAGTACTTC. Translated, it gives CAWSGGPRQGGLEPYEQYF.

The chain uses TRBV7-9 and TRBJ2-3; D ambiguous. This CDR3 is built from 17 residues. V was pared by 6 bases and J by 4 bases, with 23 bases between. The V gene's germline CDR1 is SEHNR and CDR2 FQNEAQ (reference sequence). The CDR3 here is CASRHTSGTASPDTQYF. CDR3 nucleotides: TGTGCCAGCAGACATACCTCAGGTACCGCATCCCCAGATACGCAGTATTTT.

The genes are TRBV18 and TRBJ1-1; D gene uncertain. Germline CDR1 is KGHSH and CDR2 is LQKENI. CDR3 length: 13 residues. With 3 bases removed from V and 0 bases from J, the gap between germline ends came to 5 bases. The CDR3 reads CASSPSVNTEAFF. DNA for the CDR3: TGTGCCAGCTCACCGTCGGTGAACACTGAAGCTTTCTTT.

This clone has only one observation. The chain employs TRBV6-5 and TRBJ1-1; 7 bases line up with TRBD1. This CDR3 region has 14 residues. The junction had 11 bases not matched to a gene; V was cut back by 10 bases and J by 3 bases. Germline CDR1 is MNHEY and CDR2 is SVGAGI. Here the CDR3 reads CATRTGALHTEAFF. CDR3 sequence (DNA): TGTGCCACCCGGACAGGAGCACTTCACACTGAAGCTTTCTTT.

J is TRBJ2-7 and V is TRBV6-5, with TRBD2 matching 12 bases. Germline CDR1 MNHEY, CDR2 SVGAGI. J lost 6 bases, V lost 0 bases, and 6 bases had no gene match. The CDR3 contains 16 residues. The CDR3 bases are TGTGCCAGCAGTTACTCCGGACTAGCGGGGAAGGGCGAGCAGTACTTC. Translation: CASSYSGLAGKGEQYF.

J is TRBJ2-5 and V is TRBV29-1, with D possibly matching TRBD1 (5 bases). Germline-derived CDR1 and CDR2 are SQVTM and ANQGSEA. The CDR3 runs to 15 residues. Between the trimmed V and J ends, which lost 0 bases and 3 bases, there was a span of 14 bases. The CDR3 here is CSVEEIQGQKETQYF. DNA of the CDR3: TGCAGCGTTGAAGAAATTCAGGGTCAAAAAGAGACCCAGTACTTC.

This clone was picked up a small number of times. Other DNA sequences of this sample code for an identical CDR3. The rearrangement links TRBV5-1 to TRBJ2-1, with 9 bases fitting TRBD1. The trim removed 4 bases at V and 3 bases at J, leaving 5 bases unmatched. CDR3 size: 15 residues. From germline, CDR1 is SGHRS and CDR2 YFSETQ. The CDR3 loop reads CASSPGQGGYNEQFF. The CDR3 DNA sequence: TGCGCCAGCAGCCCGGGACAGGGAGGCTACAATGAGCAGTTCTTC.

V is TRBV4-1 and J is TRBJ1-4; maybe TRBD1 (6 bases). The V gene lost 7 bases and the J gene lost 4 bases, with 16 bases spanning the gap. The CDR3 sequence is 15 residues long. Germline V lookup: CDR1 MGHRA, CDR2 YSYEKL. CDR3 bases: TGCGCCAGCAACACCGCGGACAGTTTTAATGAAAAACTGTTTTTT. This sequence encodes CASNTADSFNEKLFF.

The CDR3 nucleotides are TGCGCCAGCAGCCAGAGGGACAGGGTGTGGTATGGCTACACCTTC. This codes for CASSQRDRVWYGYTF. The genes are TRBV4-3 and TRBJ1-2; 9 positions match TRBD1. The V segment lost 3 bases and the J segment 5 bases; nucleotides outside the gene matches: 7. The CDR3 is 15 residues long. Germline values: CDR1 LGHNA, CDR2 YSLEER.

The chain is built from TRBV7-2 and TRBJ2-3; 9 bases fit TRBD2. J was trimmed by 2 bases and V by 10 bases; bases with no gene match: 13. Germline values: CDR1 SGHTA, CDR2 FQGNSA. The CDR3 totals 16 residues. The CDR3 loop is CATARLAGTFTDTQYF. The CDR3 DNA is TGTGCCACCGCCAGGCTAGCGGGAACATTCACAGATACGCAGTATTTT. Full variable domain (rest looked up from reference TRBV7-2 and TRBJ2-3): GAGVSQSPSNKVTEKGKDVELRCDPISGHTALYWYRQSLGQGLEFLIYFQGNSAPDKSGLPSDRFSAERTGGSVSTLTIQRTQQEDSAVYLCATARLAGTFTDTQYFGPGTRLTVL.

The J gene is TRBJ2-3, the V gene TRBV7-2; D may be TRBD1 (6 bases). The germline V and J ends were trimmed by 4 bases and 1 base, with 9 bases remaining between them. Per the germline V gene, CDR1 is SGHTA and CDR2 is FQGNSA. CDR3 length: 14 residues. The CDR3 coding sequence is TGTGCCAGCAGCTCCCGGACAGGCACAGATACGCAGTATTTT. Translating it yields CASSSRTGTDTQYF.

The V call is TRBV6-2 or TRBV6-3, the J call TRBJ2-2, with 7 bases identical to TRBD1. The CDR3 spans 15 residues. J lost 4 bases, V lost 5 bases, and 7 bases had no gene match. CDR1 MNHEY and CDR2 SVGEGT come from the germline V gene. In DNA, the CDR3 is TGTGCCAGCAGTCTAACTACAGGGGCCACCGGGGAGCTGTTTTTT. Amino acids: CASSLTTGATGELFF.

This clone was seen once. CDR3 amino acids: CASSVVGTPSNNEQFF. The DNA of the CDR3 is TGTGCCAGCAGCGTAGTGGGGACACCCTCGAACAATGAGCAGTTCTTC. The V and J genes are TRBV9 and TRBJ2-1, with D possibly TRBD1 on 6 matching bases. CDR3 length: 16 residues. The V gene's germline CDR1 is SGDLS and CDR2 YYNGEE. Between the trimmed V and J ends, which lost 0 bases and 5 bases, there was a span of 15 bases.

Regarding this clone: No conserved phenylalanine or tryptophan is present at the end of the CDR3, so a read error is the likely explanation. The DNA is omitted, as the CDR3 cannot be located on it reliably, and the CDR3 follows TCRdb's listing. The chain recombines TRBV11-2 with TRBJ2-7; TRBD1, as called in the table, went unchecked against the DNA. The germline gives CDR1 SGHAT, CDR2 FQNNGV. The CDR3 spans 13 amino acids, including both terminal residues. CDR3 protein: CASSMAGAPDIAL.

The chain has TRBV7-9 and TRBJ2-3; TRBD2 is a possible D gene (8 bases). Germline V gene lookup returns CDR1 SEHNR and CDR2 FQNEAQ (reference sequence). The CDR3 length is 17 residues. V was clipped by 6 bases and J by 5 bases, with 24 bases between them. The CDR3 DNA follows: TGTGCCAGCAGTTACGAGAGGGACAGTCGGGGGGGAGATACGCAGTATTTT. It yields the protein CASSYERDSRGGDTQYF. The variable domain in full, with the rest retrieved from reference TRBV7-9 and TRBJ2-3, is DTGVSQNPRHKITKRGQNVTFRCDPISEHNRLYWYRQTLGQGPEFLTYFQNEAQLEKSRLLSDRFSAERPKGSFSTLEIQRTEQGDSAMYLCASSYERDSRGGDTQYFGPGTRLTVL.

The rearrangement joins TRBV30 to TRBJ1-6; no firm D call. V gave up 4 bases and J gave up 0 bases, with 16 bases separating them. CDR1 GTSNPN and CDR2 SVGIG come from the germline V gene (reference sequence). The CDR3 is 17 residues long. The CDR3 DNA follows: TGTGCCTGGACCACGACTGGAATTAGCTCCTATAATTCACCCCTCCACTTT. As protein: CAWTTTGISSYNSPLHF. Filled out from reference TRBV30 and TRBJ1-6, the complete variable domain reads SQTIHQWPATLVQPVGSPLSLECTVEGTSNPNLYWYRQAAGRGLQLLFYSVGIGQISSEVPQNLSASRPQDRQFILSSKKLLLSDSGFYLCAWTTTGISSYNSPLHFGNGTRLTVT.

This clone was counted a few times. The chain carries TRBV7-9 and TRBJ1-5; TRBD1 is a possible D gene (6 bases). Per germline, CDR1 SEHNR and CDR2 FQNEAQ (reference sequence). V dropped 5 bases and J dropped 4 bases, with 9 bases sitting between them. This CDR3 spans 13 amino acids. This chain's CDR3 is CASSPGQNQPQHF. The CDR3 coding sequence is TGTGCCAGCAGCCCAGGACAGAATCAGCCCCAGCATTTT.

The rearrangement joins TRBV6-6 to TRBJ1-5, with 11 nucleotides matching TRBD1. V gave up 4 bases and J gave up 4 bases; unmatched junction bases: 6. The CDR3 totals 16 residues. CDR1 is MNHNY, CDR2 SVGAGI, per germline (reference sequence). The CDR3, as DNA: TGTGCCAGCAGTTCCCCGGACAGGGGGCCTAATCAGCCCCAGCATTTT. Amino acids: CASSSPDRGPNQPQHF.

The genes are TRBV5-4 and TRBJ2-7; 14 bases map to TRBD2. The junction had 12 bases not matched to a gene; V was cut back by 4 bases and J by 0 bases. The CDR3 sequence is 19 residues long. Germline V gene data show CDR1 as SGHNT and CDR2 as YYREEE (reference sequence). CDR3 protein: CASSPVGTSGGLSSYEQYF. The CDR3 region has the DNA TGTGCCAGCAGCCCGGTGGGGACTAGCGGGGGTCTAAGCTCCTACGAGCAGTACTTC. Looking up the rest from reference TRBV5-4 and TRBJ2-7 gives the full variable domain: ETGVTQSPTHLIKTRGQQVTLRCSSQSGHNTVSWYQQALGQGPQFIFQYYREEENGRGNFPPRFSGLQFPNYSSELNVNALELDDSALYLCASSPVGTSGGLSSYEQYFGPGTRLTVT.